This T cell receptor beta chain was found in a study of a mutant IDH1 vaccine in newly diagnosed glioma. Study-level background: The first vaccination came 4-6 weeks after radiotherapy alone, or with temozolomide cycles. Prior therapy was radiotherapy, temozolomide, or both; most received both.

Time point reported: week 11, during vaccination. Every vaccination contained 300 ug of the mutant IDH1 20-mer peptide and was paired with topical imiquimod. Germline CDR1 SGHAT, CDR2 FQNNGV. This CDR3 comprises 13 residues. V shed 5 bases and J 10 bases; nucleotides not matched to a gene: 10. Notes on the study in general: Pseudoprogression appeared independent of alterations in top peripheral clonotypes.

In its sample, this clone was seen a few times. The target antigen is unknown. Measured with immunoSEQ multiplex PCR; TCRdb has only the in-frame clones, and not every one. The sample contains about 130,000 clones, roughly 77% of which appear only once. The sample here was PBMCs, taken from a glioma patient whose treatment included an IDH1 peptide vaccine. V usage is TRBV11-2 and J usage is TRBJ1-1; 7 bases fit TRBD1. The TCR originated in a man between 35 and 55 years old with glioma. The CDR3 loop reads CASSLRTGDRAFF. The CDR3 DNA sequence: TGTGCCAGCAGCCTCAGGACAGGTGACCGAGCTTTCTTT.